This section outlines one T cell receptor beta chain sequence together with its context. The target antigen is unknown. The PCR made use of 60 Vbeta and 13 Jbeta primers. Sequenced by immunoSEQ multiplex PCR; TCRdb stores in-frame clones only, minus some. The sample includes 170,000 or so clones, 84% of them seen just once. Germline CDR1 and CDR2: MNHEY and SVGAGI. This CDR3 is built from 14 residues. J lost 3 bases, V lost 7 bases, and 5 bases had no gene match. This specimen comes from a study of cytomegalovirus exposure and HLA in healthy donors. Study at large: Tens of millions of unique TCR sequences came from HLA-typed donors in an early release. Most genotyped donors, 81% of roughly 400, had Caucasian-associated genetic ancestry.

Findings and caveats of the study: Within an earlier analysis, most TCR beta V segments proved productive either about 87% or about 30% of the time. The authors later linked a missense DCLRE1C variant to TCR beta V- and J-gene trimming.

The sample comprised PBMCs. The clonotype comes from a girl under 18 in good health and CMV-seropositive. The V call is TRBV6-5, the J call TRBJ2-2; the match to TRBD1 covers 7 bases. In nucleotides, the CDR3 is TGTGCCAGCACGACAGGGAGAGACACCGGGGAGCTGTTTTTT. It translates to CASTTGRDTGELFF.